A selection of T cell receptor beta chains follows, all from one sample in a study of T cells in Graves' hyperthyroidism and ophthalmopathy. TCRdb independently ran MiXCR on the multiplex PCR reads; one entry per CDR3 protein. The repertoire holds under 350,000 distinct CDR3 sequences, with 15% to 20% as singletons. Sequenced input: blood. These receptors all stem from a woman between 45 and 60 years old with Graves' hyperthyroidism. CDR3s include the opening cysteine and the closing phenylalanine or tryptophan. D genes are given only for firm matches. Clone size, where shown, is once, few, many, or a class for clones that have expanded.

CDR3 length,V gene,J gene,clone size,D gene,CDR3 DNA,CDR3 protein
13,TRBV11-3,TRBJ2-1,few,NA,TGTGCCGGCAGCTTGGGGCCCCTTAATGAGCAGTTCTTC,CAGSLGPLNEQFF
13,TRBV20-1,TRBJ2-3,NA,NA,TGCAGTGCTAGCTACCACTTCACAGATACGCAGTATTTT,CSASYHFTDTQYF
16,TRBV6-1,TRBJ1-5,few,TRBD1,TGTGCCAGTAAACCCGCAGACAGGGGTGGGAATCAGCCCCAGCATTTT,CASKPADRGGNQPQHF
14,TRBV5-6,TRBJ2-1,many,NA,TGTGCCAGCAGCTTGTACGGATCCTACAATGAGCAGTTCTTC,CASSLYGSYNEQFF
15,TRBV12-3/TRBV12-4,TRBJ2-7,few,TRBD1,TGTGCCAGCAGTCGAGAAGGACAGGGTCAGTTCGAGCAGTACTTC,CASSREGQGQFEQYF
13,TRBV28,TRBJ2-7,many,NA,TGTGCCAGCAGTCCTGCATCATTCATGGAGCAGTACTTC,CASSPASFMEQYF
11,TRBV5-8,TRBJ2-2,NA,NA,TGTGCCAGCAGCCCCTCCGGGGAGCTGTTTTTT,CASSPSGELFF
13,TRBV7-3,TRBJ2-3,many,NA,TGTGCCAGCAGCTCGGACATCACAGATACGCAGTATTTT,CASSSDITDTQYF
15,TRBV29-1,TRBJ1-2,few,NA,TGCAGCGTTGAAGAAGGGATAGGGCGCGGGTATGGCTACACCTTC,CSVEEGIGRGYGYTF
15,TRBV28,TRBJ2-3,many,TRBD1,TGTGCCAGCAGTTCCGGGACAGAAGGCGCAGATACGCAGTATTTT,CASSSGTEGADTQYF
17,TRBV11-3,TRBJ2-3,NA,NA,TGTGCCAGCAGCTTAAAGGCTTCAGGGACGATTCCAGATACGCAGTATTTT,CASSLKASGTIPDTQYF
16,TRBV6-2/TRBV6-3,TRBJ2-5,many,NA,TGTGCCAGCAGTCGCCAGGGACCTCAGGCACAAGAGACCCAGTACTTC,CASSRQGPQAQETQYF
16,TRBV4-1,TRBJ2-5,NA,TRBD1,TGCGCCAGCAGTAGGTTTGGACAGGGCCAAGCCGAGACCCAGTACTTC,CASSRFGQGQAETQYF
13,TRBV20-1,TRBJ2-1,few,NA,TGCAGTGCTAGGGGCATCGAGGGGAATGAGCAGTTCTTC,CSARGIEGNEQFF
17,TRBV20-1,TRBJ2-3,many,TRBD2,TGCAGTGCTAGGACTAGCGGGGGGTTTTATAGCACAGATACGCAGTATTTT,CSARTSGGFYSTDTQYF